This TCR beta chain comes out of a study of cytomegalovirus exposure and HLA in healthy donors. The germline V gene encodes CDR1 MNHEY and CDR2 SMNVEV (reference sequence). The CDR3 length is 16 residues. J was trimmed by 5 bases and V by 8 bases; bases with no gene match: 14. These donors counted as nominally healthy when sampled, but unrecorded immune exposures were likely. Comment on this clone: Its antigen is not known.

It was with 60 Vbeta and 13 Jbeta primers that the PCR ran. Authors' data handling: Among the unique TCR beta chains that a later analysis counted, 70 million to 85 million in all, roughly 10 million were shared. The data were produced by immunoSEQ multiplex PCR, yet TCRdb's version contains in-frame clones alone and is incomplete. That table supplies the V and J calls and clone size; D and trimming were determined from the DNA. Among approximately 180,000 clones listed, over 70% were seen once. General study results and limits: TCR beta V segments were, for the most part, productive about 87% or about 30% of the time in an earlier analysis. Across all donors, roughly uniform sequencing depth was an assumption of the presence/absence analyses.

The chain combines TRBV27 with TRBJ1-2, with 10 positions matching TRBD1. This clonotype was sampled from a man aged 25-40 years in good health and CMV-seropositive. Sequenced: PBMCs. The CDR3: CASYGSGTGDWYGYTF. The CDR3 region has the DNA TGTGCCAGCTACGGGTCCGGGACAGGGGATTGGTATGGCTACACCTTC.